These T cell receptor beta chains were read from a single sample in a study of blood T cell repertoires in COVID-19. Generated by immunoSEQ multiplex PCR, the TCRdb table keeps only in-frame clones and is missing some. The table includes more than 95,000 clones, around three quarters detected once. Sequencing was done on a sample of peripheral blood. Source of these receptors: a man in his 70s with acute or convalescent COVID-19. Both conserved end residues are part of each CDR3. Fields, in order: D gene, clone size, J gene, V gene, CDR3 protein, CDR3 DNA. D genes are given only for firm matches. Clone size is not always given. Where it is, it says once, few, many or a class for expanded clones.

D: NA
size: NA
J: TRBJ1-2
V: TRBV7-2
CDR3: CASRTRDNYYGYTF
DNA: TGTGCCAGCAGAACTCGAGACAATTACTATGGCTACACCTTC

D: NA
size: NA
J: TRBJ2-2
V: TRBV9
CDR3: CASSGQRTANTGELFF
DNA: TGTGCCAGCAGCGGCCAGAGGACAGCGAACACCGGGGAGCTGTTTTTT

D: TRBD1
size: NA
J: TRBJ1-3
V: TRBV28
CDR3: CASSQPQGTGNTIYF
DNA: TGTGCCAGCAGTCAGCCACAGGGGACGGGAAACACCATATATTTT

D: NA
size: NA
J: TRBJ1-4
V: TRBV13
CDR3: CASSLQRRREKLFF
DNA: TGTGCCAGCAGCTTACAGAGGAGGCGTGAAAAACTGTTTTTT

D: NA
size: NA
J: TRBJ1-1
V: TRBV5-1
CDR3: CASSLVYPGTEAFF
DNA: TGCGCCAGCAGCTTGGTATACCCGGGGACTGAAGCTTTCTTT

D: TRBD1
size: NA
J: TRBJ1-2
V: TRBV30
CDR3: CAWDRVSYGYTF
DNA: TGTGCCTGGGACAGGGTAAGCTACGGCTACACCTTC

D: NA
size: NA
J: TRBJ2-4
V: TRBV9
CDR3: CASSAAGYGIQYF
DNA: TGTGCCAGCAGCGCCGCAGGGTACGGCATTCAGTACTTC

D: TRBD1
size: NA
J: TRBJ1-5
V: TRBV28
CDR3: CASSSTGDPNYSNQPQHF
DNA: TGTGCCAGCAGCAGTACAGGGGACCCTAATTATAGCAATCAGCCCCAGCATTTT

D: TRBD1
size: once
J: TRBJ2-7
V: TRBV5-4
CDR3: CASSLGGTGGKYEQYF
DNA: TGTGCCAGCAGCTTGGGAGGGACAGGAGGGAAGTACGAGCAGTACTTC

D: NA
size: NA
J: TRBJ2-1
V: TRBV2
CDR3: CASSETFNLDNEQFF
DNA: TGTGCCAGCAGCGAAACATTTAACCTGGACAATGAGCAGTTCTTC

D: TRBD1
size: NA
J: TRBJ2-3
V: TRBV2
CDR3: CASSKGTGGSDTQYF
DNA: TGTGCCAGCAGTAAGGGGACAGGGGGCTCTGATACGCAGTATTTT

D: TRBD1
size: NA
J: TRBJ2-7
V: TRBV12-3/TRBV12-4
CDR3: CASSDRGSYEQYF
DNA: TGTGCCAGCAGTGACAGGGGGAGTTACGAGCAGTACTTC

D: NA
size: NA
J: TRBJ1-2
V: TRBV27
CDR3: CASSPEGGAGGYTF
DNA: TGTGCCAGCAGTCCCGAAGGGGGGGCAGGTGGCTACACCTTC

D: NA
size: NA
J: TRBJ2-2
V: TRBV10-3
CDR3: CAISDRDRRNTGELFF
DNA: TGTGCCATCAGTGACCGAGACAGGCGGAACACCGGGGAGCTGTTTTTT

D: NA
size: once
J: TRBJ1-4
V: TRBV2
CDR3: CASSEKYGRSPGEKLFF
DNA: TGTGCCAGCAGTGAAAAATATGGCAGATCGCCCGGGGAAAAACTGTTTTTT

D: NA
size: NA
J: TRBJ1-1
V: TRBV2
CDR3: CASSEYGGTNTEAFF
DNA: TGTGCCAGCAGTGAATACGGGGGGACGAACACTGAAGCTTTCTTT

D: TRBD2
size: once
J: TRBJ2-7
V: TRBV30
CDR3: CAWSGTSGGAPSYYEQYF
DNA: TGTGCCTGGAGCGGGACTAGCGGGGGGGCCCCCTCCTACTACGAGCAGTACTTC

D: TRBD1
size: NA
J: TRBJ1-2
V: TRBV19
CDR3: CASSTRDRGYGYTF
DNA: TGTGCCAGTAGTACGCGGGACAGGGGCTATGGCTACACCTTC

D: NA
size: NA
J: TRBJ2-3
V: TRBV18
CDR3: CASSPYRDINTDTQYF
DNA: TGTGCCAGCTCACCGTACCGGGACATCAACACAGATACGCAGTATTTT

D: NA
size: NA
J: TRBJ2-5
V: TRBV27
CDR3: CASSFGQSQETQYF
DNA: TGTGCCAGCAGTTTCGGACAGTCACAAGAGACCCAGTACTTC

D: TRBD1
size: NA
J: TRBJ1-4
V: TRBV25-1
CDR3: CASRGQLGGNEKLFF
DNA: TGTGCCAGCAGGGGACAGCTCGGGGGTAATGAAAAACTGTTTTTT

D: TRBD1
size: few
J: TRBJ1-4
V: TRBV9
CDR3: CASSVAPGQGNEKLFF
DNA: TGTGCCAGCAGCGTAGCACCGGGACAGGGAAATGAAAAACTGTTTTTT

D: NA
size: NA
J: TRBJ2-7
V: TRBV12-5
CDR3: CASGPDTTYEQYF
DNA: TGTGCTAGTGGTCCGGACACCACCTACGAGCAGTACTTC

D: NA
size: NA
J: TRBJ1-1
V: TRBV6-5
CDR3: CASSYSGQMNTEAFF
DNA: TGTGCCAGCAGTTACTCTGGACAGATGAACACTGAAGCTTTCTTT

D: TRBD1
size: NA
J: TRBJ1-1
V: TRBV18
CDR3: CASSPAGTGGRDTEAFF
DNA: TGTGCCAGCTCACCTGCCGGGACAGGGGGCCGGGACACTGAAGCTTTCTTT

D: NA
size: NA
J: TRBJ1-3
V: TRBV4-1
CDR3: CASSQPGRVSGNTIYF
DNA: TGCGCCAGCAGCCAACCGGGGAGGGTCTCTGGAAACACCATATATTTT

D: TRBD1
size: NA
J: TRBJ1-4
V: TRBV4-3
CDR3: CASSQDGAGGEKLFF
DNA: TGCGCCAGCAGCCAAGATGGGGCAGGGGGTGAAAAACTGTTTTTT

D: NA
size: NA
J: TRBJ2-1
V: TRBV29-1
CDR3: CSVLRPLNEQFF
DNA: TGCAGCGTTTTGAGGCCTTTAAATGAGCAGTTCTTC

D: NA
size: NA
J: TRBJ1-6
V: TRBV19
CDR3: CASTIGGFGNSPLHF
DNA: TGTGCCAGTACCATTGGAGGGTTCGGTAATTCACCCCTCCACTTT

D: TRBD2
size: NA
J: TRBJ2-5
V: TRBV6-2/TRBV6-3
CDR3: CASSRRLAGEQETQYF
DNA: TGTGCCAGCAGTCGACGACTAGCGGGAGAACAAGAGACCCAGTACTTC

D: TRBD1
size: NA
J: TRBJ1-2
V: TRBV3-1/TRBV3-2
CDR3: CASRNTGGVNYGYTF
DNA: TGTGCCAGCAGGAATACAGGGGGCGTAAACTATGGCTACACCTTC

D: NA
size: NA
J: TRBJ2-3
V: TRBV5-1
CDR3: CASSLNIRTDTQYF
DNA: TGCGCCAGCAGCTTGAATATCCGCACAGATACGCAGTATTTT

D: NA
size: once
J: TRBJ2-7
V: TRBV28
CDR3: CASSDYEGTSYEQYF
DNA: TGTGCCAGCAGCGACTATGAGGGTACCAGCTACGAGCAGTACTTC

D: NA
size: NA
J: TRBJ2-1
V: TRBV27
CDR3: CASSLGQGYSNEQFF
DNA: TGTGCCAGCAGTCTCGGACAAGGATATAGCAATGAGCAGTTCTTC

D: TRBD2
size: NA
J: TRBJ2-7
V: TRBV5-1
CDR3: CASSSTGTSGRYEQYF
DNA: TGCGCCAGCAGCTCGACCGGGACTAGCGGGAGGTACGAGCAGTACTTC

D: NA
size: NA
J: TRBJ2-2
V: TRBV7-2
CDR3: CASSSLGTLNTGELFF
DNA: TGTGCCAGCAGCTCGCTGGGGACACTAAACACCGGGGAGCTGTTTTTT

D: NA
size: NA
J: TRBJ1-1
V: TRBV29-1
CDR3: CSARGDTEAFF
DNA: TGCAGCGCCAGGGGAGACACTGAAGCTTTCTTT

D: NA
size: NA
J: TRBJ2-3
V: TRBV7-2
CDR3: CASSFTGKGTDTQYF
DNA: TGTGCCAGCAGCTTCACAGGGAAGGGGACAGATACGCAGTATTTT

D: TRBD1
size: NA
J: TRBJ2-7
V: TRBV10-3
CDR3: CAISTRDRDWEQYF
DNA: TGTGCCATCAGTACCCGGGACAGGGACTGGGAGCAGTACTTC

D: TRBD1
size: NA
J: TRBJ2-5
V: TRBV5-5
CDR3: CASSLGTGSGQETQYF
DNA: TGTGCCAGCAGCTTGGGGACAGGGTCGGGACAAGAGACCCAGTACTTC

D: NA
size: NA
J: TRBJ2-1
V: TRBV2
CDR3: CASSQTGYSEQFF
DNA: TGTGCCAGCAGTCAAACAGGTTATAGTGAGCAGTTCTTC